One sample yielded the 20 T cell receptor beta chains listed below, sequenced in a study of blood T cell repertoires in COVID-19. Measured with immunoSEQ multiplex PCR; TCRdb has only the in-frame clones, and not every one. Of tens of thousands of clones listed, about 70% are singletons. The material sequenced was peripheral blood. These receptors all stem from a woman over 75 with acute or convalescent COVID-19.

The J gene is TRBJ1-5, the V gene TRBV5-5; unclear D gene. Per germline, CDR1 SGHKS and CDR2 YYEKEE (reference sequence). Trimming shortened V by 2 bases and J by 4 bases, and 7 bases separated the two germline ends. The CDR3 has 13 residues. Written as DNA, the CDR3 is TGTGCCAGCAGCTTTGAACGGAATCAGCCCCAGCATTTT. Its translation is CASSFERNQPQHF.

The CDR3 sequence is CAILKPGGLTGELFF. As DNA, the CDR3 is TGTGCCATTCTAAAACCGGGAGGGCTCACCGGGGAGCTGTTTTTT. The J gene is TRBJ2-2, the V gene TRBV10-3, with 8 bases identical to TRBD2. Germline values: CDR1 ENHRY, CDR2 SYGVKD. V lost 9 bases, J lost 4 bases, and 10 bases stayed unmatched. The CDR3 length is 15 residues.

This chain connects TRBV30 to TRBJ1-1, with D uncertain. The CDR3 loop spans 14 amino acids. V was shortened by 4 bases and J by 6 bases, with 18 bases between the two germline ends. The germline CDR1 and CDR2 sequences are GTSNPN and SVGIG (reference sequence). The CDR3 is CAWTPLGRLAEAFF. The CDR3 DNA reads as TGTGCCTGGACCCCACTAGGACGGTTAGCTGAAGCTTTCTTT.

In its sample, this clone was seen once. This chain connects TRBV7-2 to TRBJ2-1, with 12 nucleotides matching TRBD2. The CDR3 spans 16 residues. Trimming cost V 5 bases and J 4 bases; bases outside gene matches: 6. The V gene's germline CDR1 is SGHTA and CDR2 FQGNSA. DNA for the CDR3: TGTGCCAGCAGCACCCCCGGACTAGCGGGATACAATGAGCAGTTCTTC. Translation gives CASSTPGLAGYNEQFF.

The J gene is TRBJ2-7, the V gene TRBV11-1; D unclear. Between the trimmed V and J ends, which lost 5 bases and 1 base, there was a span of 15 bases. The CDR3 totals 15 residues. Germline V CDR1 and CDR2: SGHAT, FQDESV (reference sequence). The CDR3 DNA sequence: TGTGCCAGCAGCCCTCTTCGGTTGTCTTCCTACGAGCAGTACTTC. Translated: CASSPLRLSSYEQYF.

This clone was detected a few times. The chain couples TRBV3-1 (or the pseudogene TRBV3-2) to TRBJ1-6; weak D call: TRBD1 (6 bases). The CDR3 covers 15 residues. Germline-derived CDR1 and CDR2 are LGHDT and YNNKEL (reference sequence). Trimming pared 4 bases from V and 11 bases from J, leaving 18 bases between. The CDR3 loop is CASSPQTGSFPPLHF. CDR3 nucleotide sequence: TGTGCCAGCAGCCCCCAAACAGGGTCGTTTCCACCCCTCCACTTT.

The chain is built from TRBV2 and TRBJ1-1; D may be TRBD1 (5 bases). This CDR3 region has 13 residues. Germline V gene data show CDR1 as SNHLY and CDR2 as FYNNEI. The V and J ends lost 7 bases and 1 base respectively, with 10 bases between them. CDR3 bases: TGTGCCAGCAACCGACAGCCGAACACTGAAGCTTTCTTT. It translates to CASNRQPNTEAFF.

This chain connects TRBV18 to TRBJ1-3; D gene unclear. This CDR3 is 13 amino acids long. Germline V gives CDR1 KGHSH, CDR2 LQKENI. V was trimmed by 6 bases and J by 4 bases, leaving 10 bases between them. CDR3 sequence reads: CASSETSGNTIYF. DNA for the CDR3: TGTGCCAGCTCGGAGACGAGCGGAAACACCATATATTTT.

The chain carries TRBV19 and TRBJ2-1; TRBD2 is a possible D gene (6 bases). Germline V gene data show CDR1 as LNHDA and CDR2 as SQIVND (reference sequence). Trimming took 1 base from V and 0 from J, leaving 7 bases between them. This CDR3 region has 15 residues. The CDR3 coding sequence is TGTGCCAGTAGTATAGCGGGGGACTCCTACAATGAGCAGTTCTTC. Translated, it gives CASSIAGDSYNEQFF.

The V and J genes are TRBV3-1 (or the pseudogene TRBV3-2) and TRBJ1-1; 8 bases fit TRBD1. With V trimmed by 4 bases and J by 2 bases, 3 bases remained unmatched. CDR1 and CDR2 (germline): LGHDT, YNNKEL (reference sequence). The length of the CDR3 is 14 residues. Here the CDR3 reads CASSLGQGNTEAFF. For the CDR3, the DNA is TGTGCCAGCAGCCTAGGACAGGGTAACACTGAAGCTTTCTTT.

This chain connects TRBV27 to TRBJ1-6; D uncertain. The V end was cut by 2 bases, the J end by 10 bases, with 9 bases between. CDR1 is MNHEY and CDR2 is SMNVEV in the germline V gene (reference sequence). The CDR3 runs to 13 residues. The CDR3 nucleotides are TGTGCCAGCAGTTTAATGCGAGGCTCACCCCTCCACTTT. Protein: CASSLMRGSPLHF.

V is TRBV27 and J is TRBJ1-2, with D maybe TRBD1 (5 bases). Per germline, CDR1 MNHEY and CDR2 SMNVEV (reference sequence). Trimming took off 3 bases at V and 6 bases at J, with 8 bases between the two ends. The CDR3 length is 12 residues. The CDR3, as DNA: TGTGCCAGCAGTTTTTCAGGGCATGGCTACACCTTC. Its translation is CASSFSGHGYTF.

In its sample, this clone was seen once. The chain carries TRBV7-3 and TRBJ2-3; D perhaps matches TRBD2 (7 bases). The V gene lost 0 bases and the J gene lost 5 bases, with 12 bases spanning the gap. The CDR3 is 15 residues long. The germline gives CDR1 SGHTA, CDR2 FQGTGA. This CDR3 is CASSLTGGREDTQYF. In DNA form, the CDR3 reads TGTGCCAGCAGCTTAACGGGGGGGCGCGAAGATACGCAGTATTTT.

The chain joins TRBV5-6 to TRBJ2-1; 8 bases are a match to TRBD1. The germline gives CDR1 SGHDT, CDR2 YYEEEE. V shed 4 bases, J shed 1 base, and the junction held 13 bases outside the gene matches. The CDR3 totals 18 residues. This CDR3 is CASSPDRDPMRSYNEQFF. CDR3 in DNA: TGTGCCAGCAGCCCGGACAGGGACCCTATGAGATCCTACAATGAGCAGTTCTTC.

The DNA for the CDR3 is TGTGCCAGCAGGGGCGGGACGGGAAGCACAGATACGCAGTATTTT. As protein: CASRGGTGSTDTQYF. The J gene is TRBJ2-3, the V gene TRBV28, with D maybe TRBD2 (6 bases). Trimming took off 6 bases at V and 0 bases at J, with 13 bases between the two ends. CDR1 is MDHEN, CDR2 SYDVKM, per germline. The length of the CDR3 is 15 residues.

The rearrangement joins TRBV29-1 to TRBJ1-1; D uncertain. Germline V CDR1 and CDR2: SQVTM, ANQGSEA. This CDR3 contains 12 residues. Trimming stripped 1 base from V and 1 base from J, with 4 bases between. The CDR3 DNA follows: TGCAGCGTTGAAGCCTGGAACACTGAAGCTTTCTTT. Translated: CSVEAWNTEAFF.

The chain uses TRBV5-5 and TRBJ2-2, with no clear D. Trimming left V 0 bases short and J 4 bases short, with 4 bases between. Germline V gene sequence: CDR1 SGHKS, CDR2 YYEKEE (reference sequence). This CDR3 comprises 13 residues. CDR3 sequence reads: CASSLAVTGELFF. The CDR3, as DNA: TGTGCCAGCAGCTTGGCCGTCACCGGGGAGCTGTTTTTT.

The chain links TRBV7-9 to TRBJ2-7; 7 nucleotides line up with TRBD2. The J segment lost 7 bases and the V segment lost 1 base, leaving 10 bases of the junction unmatched. The CDR3 contains 15 residues. Germline lookup yields CDR1 SEHNR and CDR2 FQNEAQ (reference sequence). CDR3 in DNA: TGTGCCAGCAGCTTAGTGGCTAGCGGTGTACGGGAGCAGTACTTC. It translates to CASSLVASGVREQYF.

This chain joins TRBV7-3 and TRBJ2-1, with D tentatively TRBD2 (6 bases). The V gene lost 5 bases and the J gene lost 5 bases, with 13 bases spanning the gap. Germline CDR1 is SGHTA and CDR2 is FQGTGA. The CDR3 has 14 amino acids. The CDR3 nucleotides are TGTGCCAGCAGCACCGGGACTGGGAACAATGAGCAGTTCTTC. Protein product: CASSTGTGNNEQFF.

This sequence joins TRBV7-9 and TRBJ1-1, with a weak D call TRBD1 (6 bases). CDR3 size: 13 residues. V lost 6 bases and J 0 bases, leaving 8 bases between the germline ends. Germline lookup yields CDR1 SEHNR and CDR2 FQNEAQ (reference sequence). The CDR3 DNA is TGTGCCAGCAGACAGGGAATGAACACTGAAGCTTTCTTT. Amino acids: CASRQGMNTEAFF.